The 29 T cell receptor beta chains presented below share a single source sample, sequenced in a study of T cell changes during pregnancy in multiple sclerosis. Profiling relied on immunoSEQ multiplex PCR, and the TCRdb table lists in-frame clones only, not all of them. Among some 97,000 clones listed, 90% to 95% were seen once. Specimen: peripheral blood, collected before pregnancy. The receptor set was obtained from a female donor with multiple sclerosis, enrolled in a pregnancy study.

The rearrangement joins TRBV7-3 to TRBJ2-1; 8 bases line up with TRBD2. The germline gives CDR1 SGHTA, CDR2 FQGTGA. The ends lost 4 bases at V and 0 bases at J; junction bases unmatched: 2. This CDR3 spans 15 amino acids. The CDR3 sequence is CASSSLAASYNEQFF. The CDR3 DNA follows: TGTGCCAGCAGCTCACTAGCGGCCTCCTACAATGAGCAGTTCTTC.

This clone has just a few counts. V and J are TRBV7-9 and TRBJ2-7; maybe TRBD1 (5 bases). V dropped 3 bases and J dropped 7 bases, with 16 bases sitting between them. The germline V gene encodes CDR1 SEHNR and CDR2 FQNEAQ (reference sequence). The CDR3 loop spans 14 amino acids. CDR3 protein: CASSLSAGIGEQYF. The CDR3 nucleotides read TGTGCCAGCAGCTTGTCGGCAGGGATAGGGGAGCAGTACTTC.

This clone was recorded only once. This sequence joins TRBV11-2 and TRBJ2-7; the D gene is possibly TRBD1 (5 bases). The ends were cut back, 1 base at V and 7 bases at J, with 14 bases in the middle. This CDR3 region has 14 residues. Germline-derived CDR1 and CDR2 are SGHAT and FQNNGV. The CDR3 spells CASSLGPGSEEQYF. The CDR3 DNA sequence: TGTGCCAGCAGCTTAGGGCCAGGGTCTGAGGAGCAGTACTTC.

This chain uses TRBV2 with TRBJ1-2; D may be TRBD1 (5 bases). The CDR3 spans 13 residues. CDR1 SNHLY and CDR2 FYNNEI come from the germline V gene. V was shortened by 11 bases and J by 8 bases, with 21 bases between the two germline ends. Here the CDR3 reads CAAPHQGRPGYTF. The CDR3 DNA is TGTGCCGCCCCGCACCAGGGAAGACCCGGCTACACCTTC.

The chain links TRBV9 to TRBJ1-1; D call uncertain. Trimming removed 0 bases from V and 0 bases from J, with 9 bases in between. Germline V gene sequence: CDR1 SGDLS, CDR2 YYNGEE. The CDR3 totals 15 residues. CDR3: CASSVDGQMNTEAFF. CDR3 in DNA: TGTGCCAGCAGCGTAGATGGGCAGATGAACACTGAAGCTTTCTTT.

This rearrangement joins TRBV6-1 to TRBJ2-7; D is ambiguous. Trimming removed 6 bases at V and 2 bases at J, with 14 bases between. Germline CDR1 and CDR2: MNHNS and SASEGT. The CDR3 sequence is 14 residues long. The chain's CDR3 is CASRTLQRTYEQYF. The CDR3 region has the DNA TGTGCCAGCAGGACCCTACAGAGAACCTACGAGCAGTACTTC.

This CDR3 is CASSSKQYPSVSTDTQYF. The DNA of the CDR3 is TGTGCCAGCAGCTCGAAGCAATACCCTAGCGTTAGCACAGATACGCAGTATTTT. This chain joins TRBV5-4 and TRBJ2-3, with D possibly being TRBD2 (6 bases). The CDR3 has 18 residues. The germline V gene has CDR1 SGHNT and CDR2 YYREEE (reference sequence). V lost 3 bases, J lost 0 bases, and 20 bases lay in between.

The V gene is TRBV9, the J gene TRBJ1-2; 8 bases line up with TRBD1. J was trimmed by 6 bases and V by 2 bases; bases with no gene match: 3. Per germline, CDR1 SGDLS and CDR2 YYNGEE. CDR3 size: 13 residues. CDR3 loop: CASSVTGANGYTF. The CDR3 region has the DNA TGTGCCAGCAGCGTGACAGGGGCAAATGGCTACACCTTC.

The CDR3: CASSFLYGGGYTF. CDR3 DNA: TGTGCCAGCAGTTTTTTATACGGCGGCGGCTACACCTTC. The chain links TRBV28 to TRBJ1-2; the D is unclear. CDR3 length: 13 residues. The V end was cut by 3 bases, the J end by 8 bases, with 13 bases between. Looked up from germline, CDR1 is MDHEN and CDR2 is SYDVKM.

V is TRBV9 and J is TRBJ2-2; 8 bases map to TRBD2. Germline CDR1 and CDR2: SGDLS and YYNGEE. The length of the CDR3 is 18 residues. V gave up 2 bases and J gave up 0 bases; unmatched junction bases: 9. Written as DNA, the CDR3 is TGTGCCAGCAGCGTTCCTCGGGAGGGACAACCGAACACCGGGGAGCTGTTTTTT. Translated: CASSVPREGQPNTGELFF.

The V and J genes are TRBV2 and TRBJ1-1; D is possibly TRBD1 (5 bases). Germline CDR1 is SNHLY and CDR2 is FYNNEI. This CDR3 has 13 amino acids. Between the trimmed V and J ends, which lost 7 bases and 6 bases, there was a span of 15 bases. DNA of the CDR3: TGTGCCAGCATCGGGGGAGTTTTGCCTGAAGCTTTCTTT. Protein product: CASIGGVLPEAFF. Supplemented by reference TRBV2 and TRBJ1-1, the full variable domain reads EPEVTQTPSHQVTQMGQEVILRCVPISNHLYFYWYRQILGQKVEFLVSFYNNEISEKSEIFDDQFSVERPDGSNFTLKIRSTKLEDSAMYFCASIGGVLPEAFFGQGTRLTVV.

The CDR3 DNA reads as TGTGCCAGCAGCGCCCGAACCTGGGGGCAAAAAGAGACCCAGTACTTC. It encodes CASSARTWGQKETQYF. The chain employs TRBV9 and TRBJ2-5; perhaps TRBD1 as D (6 bases). V lost 3 bases and J lost 3, with 18 bases in between. The germline CDR1 and CDR2 sequences are SGDLS and YYNGEE. The CDR3 is 16 amino acids.

This clone was recorded only once. This sequence joins TRBV30 and TRBJ2-3, with TRBD2 matching over 9 bases. The CDR3 has 17 amino acids. Trimming cost V 8 bases and J 2 bases; bases outside gene matches: 17. Looked up from germline, CDR1 is GTSNPN and CDR2 is SVGIG (reference sequence). CDR3 residues: CAARRWAGGPDTDTQYF. The CDR3 DNA reads TGTGCCGCCCGGAGGTGGGCGGGAGGGCCTGACACAGATACGCAGTATTTT.

J is TRBJ1-5 and V is TRBV11-2; D not certain. Looked up from germline, CDR1 is SGHAT and CDR2 is FQNNGV. The V and J ends lost 0 bases and 7 bases respectively, with 7 bases between them. There are 13 residues in the CDR3. DNA for the CDR3: TGTGCCAGCAGCTTAGAGATAGAACAGCCCCAGCATTTT. Translation gives CASSLEIEQPQHF.

The chain employs TRBV28 and TRBJ2-2; D may be TRBD2 (6 bases). Germline lookup yields CDR1 MDHEN and CDR2 SYDVKM. V gave up 7 bases and J gave up 5 bases, with 11 bases separating them. This CDR3 is built from 13 residues. The CDR3 DNA sequence: TGTGCCAGCACCTTAGCGGCAACCGGGGAGCTGTTTTTT. The encoded protein is CASTLAATGELFF.

This sequence joins TRBV7-6 and TRBJ2-3; TRBD2 agrees at 9 bases. Germline lookup yields CDR1 SGHVS and CDR2 FNYEAQ. The V segment lost 6 bases and the J segment 5 bases; nucleotides outside the gene matches: 12. CDR3 length: 16 amino acids. CDR3 in amino acids: CASSRPLAGVLDTQYF. The CDR3 nucleotides read TGTGCCAGCAGTCGACCGTTAGCGGGAGTTCTAGATACGCAGTATTTT.

The CDR3 region has the DNA TGTGCCACTAGGGGGCAGAACACCGGGGAGCTGTTTTTT. Translation gives CATRGQNTGELFF. The rearrangement links TRBV6-6 to TRBJ2-2; TRBD1 agrees at 7 bases. Germline loops: CDR1 MNHNY, CDR2 SVGAGI (reference sequence). The V and J ends lost 10 bases and 1 base, in that order; junction bases with no gene match: 3. The CDR3 is 13 amino acids.

The genes are TRBV5-5 and TRBJ1-4; TRBD1 aligns across 10 bases. Germline V lookup: CDR1 SGHKS, CDR2 YYEKEE (reference sequence). V was pared by 4 bases and J by 6 bases, with 3 bases of the junction left unmatched. This CDR3 has 14 amino acids. Here the CDR3 DNA reads TGTGCCAGCAGCACCGGGACAGGGGATGAAAAACTGTTTTTT. It translates to CASSTGTGDEKLFF.

The chain has TRBV29-1 and TRBJ2-2, with TRBD1 matching over 12 bases. V was pared by 4 bases and J by 5 bases, with 14 bases of the junction left unmatched. Per the germline V gene, CDR1 is SQVTM and CDR2 is ANQGSEA. The CDR3 has 18 amino acids. The CDR3 DNA reads TGCAGCGTTGGGGGATGGGGGACAGGGGGCAAATTAACCGGGGAGCTGTTTTTT. Translated, it gives CSVGGWGTGGKLTGELFF.

The rearrangement links TRBV4-1 to TRBJ2-1, with a possible D match to TRBD1 (6 bases). CDR3 length: 16 amino acids. In germline, CDR1 is MGHRA, CDR2 YSYEKL. V lost 4 bases and J lost 9, with 22 bases in between. Here the CDR3 reads CASSLLDEGGRGEQFF. The CDR3 region has the DNA TGCGCCAGCAGCCTCCTCGACGAAGGGGGACGGGGTGAGCAGTTCTTC.

The V and J genes are TRBV7-2 and TRBJ1-5; TRBD1 agrees at 7 bases. The CDR3 sequence is 15 residues long. Germline lookup yields CDR1 SGHTA and CDR2 FQGNSA. The V gene end was trimmed by 2 bases and the J gene end by 3 bases; junction bases not matched to a gene: 4. The CDR3 coding sequence is TGTGCCAGCAGCTTAACCGGGACAGACAATCAGCCCCAGCATTTT. Translated, it gives CASSLTGTDNQPQHF.

V is TRBV28 and J is TRBJ1-4; a possible D gene is TRBD1 (5 bases). The V gene lost 3 bases and the J gene lost 3 bases, with 11 bases spanning the gap. The germline CDR1 and CDR2 sequences are MDHEN and SYDVKM. The CDR3 contains 15 residues. In nucleotides, the CDR3 is TGTGCCAGCAGTTTTCGGGGGATGGCTAATGAAAAACTGTTTTTT. Amino acid sequence: CASSFRGMANEKLFF.

The chain is built from TRBV5-1 and TRBJ2-1; 12 bases are a match to TRBD2. In germline, CDR1 is SGHRS, CDR2 YFSETQ. V dropped 5 bases and J dropped 9; count of bases not matched to a gene: 12. CDR3 length: 16 amino acids. CDR3 region: CASRETRLAGEGEQFF. In nucleotides, the CDR3 is TGCGCCAGCAGAGAGACAAGACTAGCGGGAGAAGGTGAGCAGTTCTTC.

This clone was seen a few times. The chain employs TRBV15 and TRBJ2-1, with D unclear. V lost 0 bases to trimming and J lost 4 bases, with 10 bases between them. From germline, CDR1 is LNHNV and CDR2 YYDKDF (reference sequence). The CDR3 extends over 15 amino acids. The CDR3: CATSRDMGRYNEQFF. The CDR3 DNA follows: TGTGCCACCAGCAGAGATATGGGCAGATACAATGAGCAGTTCTTC.

The table lists this clone with a few counts. CDR3 nucleotides: TGCGCCAGCAGCTTGGCCCCTTCTAATGAAAAACTGTTTTTT. Translation: CASSLAPSNEKLFF. V usage is TRBV5-1 and J usage is TRBJ1-4; D is undetermined. V lost 0 bases and J 3 bases, leaving 6 bases between the germline ends. Germline V gene lookup returns CDR1 SGHRS and CDR2 YFSETQ. CDR3 length: 14 residues.

This clone was observed a handful of times. V and J are TRBV27 and TRBJ2-4; D gene ambiguous. CDR1 is MNHEY, CDR2 SMNVEV, per germline (reference sequence). This CDR3 region has 14 residues. V lost 5 bases, J lost 3 bases, and 11 bases lay in between. CDR3 sequence (DNA): TGTGCCAGCAGTCCCTCCATGAGCAAAAACATTCAGTACTTC. Translated, it gives CASSPSMSKNIQYF.

J is TRBJ1-2 and V is TRBV7-2; 10 bases map to TRBD1. There are 16 residues in the CDR3. The trim removed 5 bases at V and 2 bases at J, leaving 8 bases unmatched. The germline V gene has CDR1 SGHTA and CDR2 FQGNSA. The CDR3 protein is CASSNGQGGRNYGYTF. CDR3 DNA sequence: TGTGCCAGCAGCAATGGACAGGGGGGGAGAAACTATGGCTACACCTTC. Using reference TRBV7-2 and TRBJ1-2 for the parts outside the CDR3, the full variable domain is GAGVSQSPSNKVTEKGKDVELRCDPISGHTALYWYRQSLGQGLEFLIYFQGNSAPDKSGLPSDRFSAERTGGSVSTLTIQRTQQEDSAVYLCASSNGQGGRNYGYTFGSGTRLTVV.

The chain uses TRBV2 and TRBJ1-2; 7 nucleotides align to TRBD1. J gave up 3 bases and V 3 bases, and 4 bases lay outside the gene matches. The CDR3 loop spans 14 amino acids. Germline V gives CDR1 SNHLY, CDR2 FYNNEI. CDR3: CASSDTGVHYGYTF. CDR3 nucleotides: TGTGCCAGCAGTGACACAGGGGTGCACTATGGCTACACCTTC.

This chain connects TRBV30 to TRBJ2-2; maybe TRBD2 (5 bases). The CDR3 has 13 residues. V was cut by 3 bases and J by 8 bases, with 13 bases left in between. Looked up from germline, CDR1 is GTSNPN and CDR2 is SVGIG (reference sequence). Here the CDR3 reads CAWRRTVSGELFF. The CDR3 nucleotides are TGTGCCTGGAGGAGGACTGTTAGTGGGGAGCTGTTTTTT.